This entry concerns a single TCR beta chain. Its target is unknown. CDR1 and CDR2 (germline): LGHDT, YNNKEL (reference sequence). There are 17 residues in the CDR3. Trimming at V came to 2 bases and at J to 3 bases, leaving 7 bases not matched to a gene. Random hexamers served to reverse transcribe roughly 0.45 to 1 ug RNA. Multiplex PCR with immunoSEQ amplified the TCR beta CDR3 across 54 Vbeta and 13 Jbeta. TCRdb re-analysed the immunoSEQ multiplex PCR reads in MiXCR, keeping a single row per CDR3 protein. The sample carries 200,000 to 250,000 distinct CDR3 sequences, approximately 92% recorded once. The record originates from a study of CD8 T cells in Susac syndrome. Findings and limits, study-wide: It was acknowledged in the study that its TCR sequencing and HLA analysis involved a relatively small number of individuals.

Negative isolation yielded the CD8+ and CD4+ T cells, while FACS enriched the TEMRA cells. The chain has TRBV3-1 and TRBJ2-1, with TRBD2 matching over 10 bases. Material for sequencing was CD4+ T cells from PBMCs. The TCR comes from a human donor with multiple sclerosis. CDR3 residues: CASSQQSGRDIYNEQFF. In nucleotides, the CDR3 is TGTGCCAGCAGCCAACAGAGCGGGAGGGATATCTACAATGAGCAGTTCTTC.